This is a list of T cell receptor beta chains from one sample in a study of metastatic and nonmetastatic thyroid tumors. Using MiXCR, TCRdb re-called clones from the PCR reads. The sample has 9,900 or so clones, roughly 30% seen once; the top ten hold approximately 16%. Sequencing was carried out using tumor tissue. These receptor sequences come from a female donor with papillary thyroid cancer or a benign thyroid nodule (not recorded which). Some clones in this sample may be carry-over from other donors' samples. The CDR3 runs from the conserved cysteine through the conserved F or W. The order of the fields is CDR3 DNA, CDR3 protein, V gene, clone size, J gene, D gene. D genes are given only for firm matches. Clone sizes are given selectively: once, few, many, or a class where the clone is expanded.

TGTGCCAGCAGTTCACAGGGGGCGGGAGAGCAGTACTTC | CASSSQGAGEQYF | TRBV6-5 | many | TRBJ2-7 | TRBD1
TGTGCCAGCAGCTTCCACTTAGACGACAGCGGGACGAATGAAAAACTGTTTTTT | CASSFHLDDSGTNEKLFF | TRBV5-8 | . | TRBJ1-4 | .
TGTGCCAGCAGTGAACCCCTCCTCTATGGCTACACCTTC | CASSEPLLYGYTF | TRBV2 | many | TRBJ1-2 | .
TGCAGTGCCCTAGGGGACACTCACTACGAGCAGTACTTC | CSALGDTHYEQYF | TRBV20-1 | . | TRBJ2-7 | .
TGTGCCAGCTCACCCAGTAGGGACTATGGCTACACCTTC | CASSPSRDYGYTF | TRBV18 | many | TRBJ1-2 | .
TGTGCCAGCAGCACTTTTGGATACAATGAGCAGTTCTTC | CASSTFGYNEQFF | TRBV5-8 | medium-sized | TRBJ2-1 | .
TGCAGTGCTAGTGAATGGGGGACTAGCGGGTCCCCGGATACGCAGTATTTT | CSASEWGTSGSPDTQYF | TRBV20-1 | . | TRBJ2-3 | TRBD2
TGTGCCAGCAGCGAAACCAACACAGATACGCAGTATTTT | CASSETNTDTQYF | TRBV11-3 | medium-sized | TRBJ2-3 | .
TGCAGTGCGCGGACAGGGGGCGATGAGGGCTACACCTTC | CSARTGGDEGYTF | TRBV20-1 | few | TRBJ1-2 | TRBD1
TGTGCCAGCAGTTTTTGGTCAGGGACATTGGAGACCCAGTTCTTC | CASSFWSGTLETQFF | TRBV12-3/TRBV12-4 | . | TRBJ2-1 | .
TGTGCCAGTACCCTAAGCGGGAGAGGCACAGATACGCAGTATTTT | CASTLSGRGTDTQYF | TRBV19 | medium-sized | TRBJ2-3 | TRBD2
TGTGCCAGCAGACCGGGACAGGGGGCCATCGGGAATTCACCCCTCCACTTT | CASRPGQGAIGNSPLHF | TRBV6-1 | few | TRBJ1-6 | TRBD1
TGTGCCAGCAGCCCCCGAGGGTACATGGACCATCAGCCCCAGCATTTT | CASSPRGYMDHQPQHF | TRBV6-1 | few | TRBJ1-5 | .
TGTGCCAGCAGACCTAGTGGGAGGGCCACAGATACGCAGTATTTT | CASRPSGRATDTQYF | TRBV3-1 | . | TRBJ2-3 | TRBD2
TGTGCCAGCAGTTACGAGCCACCTGAAGCTTTCTTT | CASSYEPPEAFF | TRBV6-5 | medium-sized | TRBJ1-1 | .
TGCGCCAGCAGCCATCGGACAGGCTGGCTAGTTGGCTACACCTTC | CASSHRTGWLVGYTF | TRBV5-1 | . | TRBJ1-2 | TRBD1
TGTGCCAGCAGTGATAGGGACAGGGCTATTGTAAGCTACACCTTC | CASSDRDRAIVSYTF | TRBV6-1 | . | TRBJ1-2 | TRBD1
TGTGCCAGCAGCTTGGCGGTTAGCGGCCTCAATGAGCAGTTCTTC | CASSLAVSGLNEQFF | TRBV5-6 | many | TRBJ2-1 | .